Below, 22 T cell receptor beta chains from the same sample are listed, as sequenced in a study of blood T cell repertoires in COVID-19. Libraries were prepared by immunoSEQ multiplex PCR; TCRdb keeps only in-frame clonotypes and omits some of them. The table has about 59,000 clones, less than 80% seen once. The sequencing sample was made of peripheral blood. The receptors originated from a man between 60 and 70 years old with acute or convalescent COVID-19.

This sequence joins TRBV30 and TRBJ1-6; D may be TRBD1 (6 bases). Between the trimmed V and J ends, which lost 5 bases and 9 bases, there was a span of 11 bases. Germline values: CDR1 GTSNPN, CDR2 SVGIG (reference sequence). The CDR3 totals 12 residues. The CDR3 sequence: CAWSGVGSPLHF. DNA of the CDR3: TGTGCCTGGTCAGGGGTGGGTTCACCCCTCCACTTT.

This clone was observed a handful of times. The genes are TRBV9 and TRBJ2-1, with 7 bases aligning to TRBD1. The CDR3 extends over 15 amino acids. Germline CDR1 SGDLS, CDR2 YYNGEE. The ends lost 4 bases at V and 1 base at J; junction bases unmatched: 5. CDR3 DNA sequence: TGTGCCAGCAGCATCACAGGGGTATCCTACAATGAGCAGTTCTTC. The encoded protein is CASSITGVSYNEQFF.

The V gene is TRBV2, the J gene TRBJ2-7; weak D call: TRBD1 (7 bases). Germline V gene sequence: CDR1 SNHLY, CDR2 FYNNEI. CDR3 length: 13 residues. The ends were cut back, 7 bases at V and 3 bases at J, with 13 bases in the middle. In nucleotides, the CDR3 is TGTGCCAGCACTGGGGGGACAGACTACGAGCAGTACTTC. Its translation: CASTGGTDYEQYF.

The J gene is TRBJ2-7, the V gene TRBV28, with TRBD2 as a possible D gene (7 bases). The CDR3 covers 12 residues. Trimming took off 10 bases at V and 7 bases at J, with 17 bases between the two ends. CDR1 and CDR2 (germline): MDHEN, SYDVKM. The CDR3 here is CANPRGAGEQYF. Here the CDR3 DNA reads TGTGCCAACCCCCGGGGGGCTGGAGAGCAGTACTTC.

This clone was found a few times. The J gene is TRBJ2-5, the V gene TRBV28; perhaps TRBD2 as D (6 bases). Between the trimmed V and J ends, which lost 2 bases and 0 bases, there was a span of 16 bases. Germline V gives CDR1 MDHEN, CDR2 SYDVKM. There are 17 residues in the CDR3. CDR3 nucleotide sequence: TGTGCCAGCAGTTTAGTATCCACAGGAGGGTACCAAGAGACCCAGTACTTC. It is translated as CASSLVSTGGYQETQYF.

The V call is TRBV24-1, the J call TRBJ2-2, with D perhaps TRBD1 (5 bases). CDR3 length equals 14 residues. V lost 3 bases and J lost 6, with 10 bases in between. Germline CDR1 reads KGHDR; CDR2 reads SFDVKD. The CDR3 sequence is CATSDAGFAGELFF. The CDR3 DNA reads as TGTGCCACCAGTGATGCAGGGTTTGCCGGGGAGCTGTTTTTT.

This clone has only a few counts. The gene calls are TRBV10-3 and TRBJ1-1; D is uncertain. This CDR3 is built from 14 residues. Germline V CDR1 and CDR2: ENHRY, SYGVKD. The V end lost 1 base, the J end lost 1 base, and 7 bases lay between the germline ends. The CDR3 nucleotides read TGTGCCATCAGTGAGTATCCGGGGAACACTGAAGCTTTCTTT. It specifies CAISEYPGNTEAFF.

The chain recombines TRBV5-1 with TRBJ2-5; no reliable D call. Per the germline V gene, CDR1 is SGHRS and CDR2 is YFSETQ. The CDR3 covers 13 residues. Trimming shortened V by 2 bases and J by 4 bases, and 9 bases separated the two germline ends. The CDR3 nucleotides are TGCGCCAGCAGCTTTCGCACATCAGAGACCCAGTACTTC. This codes for CASSFRTSETQYF.

The chain employs TRBV18 and TRBJ1-4; D is unresolved. CDR3 size: 17 residues. V lost 4 bases to trimming and J lost 0 bases, with 15 bases between them. Per germline, CDR1 KGHSH and CDR2 LQKENI. CDR3: CASSLGRVGATNEKLFF. Written as DNA, the CDR3 is TGTGCCAGCTCACTAGGGAGAGTCGGGGCAACTAATGAAAAACTGTTTTTT.

This clone was picked up a small number of times. The chain joins TRBV11-1 to TRBJ2-2; D is perhaps TRBD2 (6 bases). Germline CDR1 reads SGHAT; CDR2 reads FQDESV (reference sequence). Trimming shortened V by 1 base and J by 0 bases, and 6 bases separated the two germline ends. CDR3 size: 15 residues. The CDR3 nucleotides are TGTGCCAGCAGCTTAGTAGCGGCGAACACCGGGGAGCTGTTTTTT. Amino acids: CASSLVAANTGELFF.

The gene calls are TRBV18 and TRBJ2-5; possibly TRBD1 for D (5 bases). V gave up 2 bases and J gave up 2 bases, with 9 bases separating them. Germline V gives CDR1 KGHSH, CDR2 LQKENI. The CDR3 contains 14 residues. In DNA form, the CDR3 reads TGTGCCAGCTCACCAGGGGCGATTCAAGAGACCCAGTACTTC. It codes for CASSPGAIQETQYF. The entire variable domain, with the rest obtained from reference TRBV18 and TRBJ2-5, is as follows: NAGVMQNPRHLVRRRGQEARLRCSPMKGHSHVYWYRQLPEEGLKFMVYLQKENIIDESGMPKERFSAEFPKEGPSILRIQQVVRGDSAAYFCASSPGAIQETQYFGPGTRLLVL.

J is TRBJ1-2 and V is TRBV28; 8 nucleotides match TRBD1. The V segment lost 3 bases and the J segment 3 bases; nucleotides outside the gene matches: 9. Germline CDR1 and CDR2: MDHEN and SYDVKM. This CDR3 has 16 residues. The CDR3 bases are TGTGCCAGCAGTTTTGCAGGGGGCGGCTATTACTATGGCTACACCTTC. Amino acid sequence: CASSFAGGGYYYGYTF.

The rearrangement uses TRBV27 and TRBJ1-3, with D uncertain. The CDR3 spans 12 residues. Germline lookup yields CDR1 MNHEY and CDR2 SMNVEV (reference sequence). V lost 6 bases and J lost 2, with 5 bases in between. CDR3 residues: CASSSPGNTIYF. The CDR3 DNA is TGTGCCAGCAGCTCCCCTGGAAACACCATATATTTT.

J is TRBJ2-1 and V is TRBV7-9; possible D gene TRBD1, 6 bases. This CDR3 spans 14 amino acids. V gave up 0 bases and J gave up 10 bases, with 13 bases separating them. Per the germline V gene, CDR1 is SEHNR and CDR2 is FQNEAQ (reference sequence). The CDR3 nucleotides read TGTGCCAGCAGCTTAGCGGGGGCCGAGCTCGAGCAGTTCTTC. Translated, it gives CASSLAGAELEQFF.

The chain has TRBV29-1 and TRBJ2-1; 8 bases align to TRBD2. V trimming: 3 bases; J trimming: 6 bases; junction bases outside the gene matches: 7. Germline V gene lookup returns CDR1 SQVTM and CDR2 ANQGSEA. The CDR3 spans 14 residues. The CDR3 loop reads CSVEGNGLANEQFF. CDR3 in DNA: TGCAGCGTTGAGGGGAACGGACTAGCCAATGAGCAGTTCTTC.

This clone was picked up one time. V is TRBV20-1 and J is TRBJ2-1; D not resolved. Trimming removed 1 base at V and 9 bases at J, with 7 bases between. The CDR3 has 11 residues. The germline V gene has CDR1 DFQATT and CDR2 SNEGSKA (reference sequence). As DNA, the CDR3 is TGCAGTGCTAGAGTTAGTGGTGAGCAGTTCTTC. This sequence encodes CSARVSGEQFF.

The gene calls are TRBV5-1 and TRBJ1-1, with a tentative D call TRBD1 (5 bases). The germline gives CDR1 SGHRS, CDR2 YFSETQ. The V and J ends lost 5 bases and 0 bases respectively, with 14 bases between them. The CDR3 extends over 15 amino acids. The CDR3 reads CASSPRDFMNTEAFF. The CDR3 coding sequence is TGCGCCAGCAGTCCCAGGGATTTCATGAACACTGAAGCTTTCTTT.

CDR3 nucleotide sequence: TGTGCCAGCAGTTGGGGGGTCGGGACTTCCCTTCCTGCCGAGCAGTACTTC. Protein product: CASSWGVGTSLPAEQYF. The chain is built from TRBV5-4 and TRBJ2-7, with D perhaps matching TRBD2 (6 bases). V shed 5 bases and J shed 6 bases, with 27 bases lying between them. Germline CDR1 reads SGHNT; CDR2 reads YYREEE (reference sequence). There are 17 residues in the CDR3.

The chain couples TRBV6-6 to TRBJ2-7; 7 nucleotides match TRBD1. Per germline, CDR1 MNHNY and CDR2 SVGAGI (reference sequence). The CDR3 totals 15 residues. J gave up 5 bases and V 4 bases, and 11 bases lay outside the gene matches. CDR3 DNA: TGTGCCAGCAGTTCCGACAGGGTAAGAATCAACGAGCAGTACTTC. It specifies CASSSDRVRINEQYF.

The V and J genes are TRBV27 and TRBJ1-4, with 11 positions matching TRBD1. Germline V gene data show CDR1 as MNHEY and CDR2 as SMNVEV (reference sequence). The junction had 8 bases not matched to a gene; V was cut back by 6 bases and J by 5 bases. The CDR3 covers 16 residues. For the CDR3, the DNA is TGTGCCAGCAGCGGACCTGGGACAGGGGGGAATGAAAAACTGTTTTTT. Its translation is CASSGPGTGGNEKLFF.

V and J are TRBV5-4 and TRBJ2-1; D is possibly TRBD2 (6 bases). This CDR3 region has 15 residues. CDR1 and CDR2 from the germline V gene are SGHNT and YYREEE (reference sequence). Trimming removed 3 bases at V and 0 bases at J, with 10 bases between. CDR3 protein: CASSWDSSSYNEQFF. In DNA, the CDR3 is TGTGCCAGCAGCTGGGACTCAAGCTCCTACAATGAGCAGTTCTTC.

This clone came up a few times. In nucleotides, the CDR3 is TGTGCCAGCAGCGAAGCGACAGGGGTCCAAGAGACCCAGTACTTC. Amino acid sequence: CASSEATGVQETQYF. J is TRBJ2-5 and V is TRBV7-2; 8 positions agree with TRBD1. V lost 5 bases, J lost 1 base, and 6 bases stayed unmatched. CDR3 length: 15 residues. Per germline, CDR1 SGHTA and CDR2 FQGNSA.